The T cell receptor beta chain described here comes from a study of cytomegalovirus exposure and HLA in healthy donors (dated by TCRdb to about 2017). A note on the overall study: According to an earlier analysis of 587 of the donors, about 180 million T cells yielded over 100 million unique TCR beta sequences and around 280 Gb of sequence data. An early release covering roughly 600 HLA-typed donors comprised roughly 300 gigabases of sequencing data and around 86 million unique TCR sequences. Among the roughly 400 genotyped donors, about 83% belonged to the genetic ancestry cluster associated with self-reported Caucasian donors. The aim of the study was to test whether cataloging public T cell receptors could identify signatures of past pathogen exposure. The study profiled the T cell repertoires of approximately 700 subjects by immunosequencing and related them to cytomegalovirus serostatus. Besides the first cohort of approximately 710 subjects, a separate validation cohort made up of over 95 different subjects was used. High-throughput TCR immunosequencing, statistical association of individual TCRs with disease status, and machine learning were combined to predict cytomegalovirus infection status. A later analysis re-analyzed previously published TCR beta repertoires from roughly 630 donors and added high-resolution HLA genotyping to study TCR occurrence patterns. Rather than using new phenotypic data, the later analysis identified candidate immune exposures from TCR beta sequences and from how often those sequences occurred across donors. To decide whether each TCR beta V gene segment behaved as functional or pseudogenic, an earlier analysis of several hundred of the donors relied on high-throughput TCR beta sequencing. Donor age, sex, ethnicity and CMV serostatus were compiled alongside the repertoire data. Genome-wide SNP genotypes for about 55% of the roughly 670 donors were used in a later genetic analysis, which treated that subset as a discovery cohort. Every discovery cohort repertoire had been produced on one sequencing platform. Class I and class II HLA loci were covered by the typing at four-digit resolution. The number of typed donors differed by locus: about 620-630 for A, B, C, DRB1 and DQB1; 500 to 550 for DQA1; 606 for DPA1; and around 470 for DPB1. A handful of DR-DQ haplotypes were treated as single units for association and clustering because of strong linkage in the cohort. Among around 400 genotyped donors of the cohort, an average of around 240,000 unique TCR beta nucleotide sequences were sequenced per donor, 15% to 20% of them non-productive.

The cohort comprised approximately 700 healthy bone marrow donors. At the time of sampling, every cohort member was nominally healthy, though immune exposures that went unrecorded were likely present. The donor was CMV seronegative and was included in the group of 352 seronegative cohort members. A peripheral blood sample was provided by each donor, and peripheral blood mononuclear cells were used for TCR beta sequencing. Genomic DNA extraction from the blood cell samples was performed with the Qiagen DNeasy Blood Extraction Kit. Taken from the germline V gene, the CDR1 and CDR2 loops are KGHSH and LQKENI. From the cysteine through the phenylalanine, the CDR3 covers 15 amino acids. Only CDR3 DNA remains: 45 bases, in frame from the first base. The germline V end is reduced by 3 bases and the J end by 6 bases; junction bases left unmatched: 8. As to this clone: Its binding antigen is unknown. It has no much larger one-base neighbor in the sample; base qualities were not kept.

Preparation of the library involved the immunoSEQ multiplex PCR assay. A mixture of 60 forward primers for TCR Vbeta segments and 13 reverse primers for TCR Jbeta segments was used in the multiplex PCR. The CDR3 region of rearranged TCR beta genes was amplified from genomic DNA with a multiplex PCR assay. The Illumina HiSeq System was used to sequence the amplified TCR beta libraries as 87-base-pair reads. The authors' pipeline ran thus. Across the 700 or so repertoires, a later analysis counted tens of millions of unique TCR beta chains, some 11 million of which were shared by at least two donors. To remove PCR and sequencing errors, raw reads were error-corrected and collapsed into unique sequences using a nearest-neighbor algorithm that merged closely related sequences. Alignment of CDR3 sequences to IMGT reference sequences was used to assign V, D and J gene segments. For a sequence to be retained, a match of at least six nucleotides to both a V gene segment and a J gene segment was required. A rearrangement was called productive if the CDR3 had no stop codons and remained in frame with V and J, and every other rearrangement was called non-productive. Following IMGT convention, CDR3 was defined as the stretch from the second conserved V-encoded cysteine to the conserved J-encoded phenylalanine. Sequences without an unambiguous match to a single V gene segment were excluded from the earlier analysis of 500 to 700 of the donors. In an earlier analysis of 500 to 750 of the donors, V segments were called functional above 56.7% productive rearrangements and were called segregating when the between-donor standard deviation exceeded 5%. A statistical classification framework was built for diagnosing cytomegalovirus status from the catalog of TCR beta chain sequences. In a later analysis, TCR nucleotide sequences were compared against IMGT/GENE-DB human TR gene sequences so that V and J genes could be assigned. The TCRdist pipeline was used in a later analysis to assign CDR3 sequences and most-parsimonious VDJ recombination scenarios. In a later analysis, each TCR beta chain was defined by its CDR3 amino acid sequence together with its V-gene family, and reads without a unique V-gene family were excluded. To address suspected cross-contamination and a sequencing artifact, a later analysis removed around 600 highly shared, low-generation-probability nucleotide sequences. In a later analysis, a clonal expansion index was calculated for each public chain from normalized within-repertoire ranks of inferred template counts. In a later analysis, generation probabilities were computed with a VDJ recombination model fitted to out-of-frame rearrangements, and the resulting probabilities were checked against IGoR. A later analysis scored TCR-TCR, TCR-HLA and TCR-CMV co-occurrence with hypergeometric tests, applying a repertoire-size bias correction to TCR pairs. False discovery rates were estimated in a later analysis by permuting HLA or CMV assignments 20 times. A later analysis grouped co-occurring TCRs with DBSCAN, adding TCRdist sequence similarity when clustering within HLA-allele-positive subsets. For co-occurrence clustering, repertoires with fewer than 30,000 or more than 120,000 public chains were excluded, along with several repertoires with anomalous nucleotide sharing. Here the immuneACCESS table is served through TCRdb, limited to in-frame sequences with V and J called. Missing clones are a known gap in these copies; in checked studies unresolved V genes cover under half, and the rest lacks a known reason. From that table come the V and J calls and clone size; the DNA was used to work out D and trimming. This sample holds some 140,000 clones; roughly 79% were observed only once. The leading ten clones occupy approximately 1.1% of the sample.

Broader findings and caveats from the paper: This cohort had only TCR beta chains sequenced, and the lack of alpha or paired-chain data limited which features could be detected. A later analysis found that HLA-associated TCR beta chains were more clonally expanded and had lower generation probabilities than equally common non-associated chains. The study gave a list of about 170 TCR beta chains associated with cytomegalovirus. Linkage disequilibrium might explain the correlated functional status among segregating V segments, but an unknown experimental factor could not be ruled out. According to a later analysis, TCR association rates differed among HLA loci, with DRB1 alleles showing the most associated TCRs and HLA-C alleles showing the fewest. A later analysis associated around 16,000 TCR beta sequences with specific HLA alleles at a false discovery rate of 0.05. A further reported finding was that TCR beta sequences accurately predicted the HLA-A and HLA-B alleles for most subjects in the first cohort. An association between a missense DCLRE1C variant and V-gene and J-gene trimming of TCR beta chains was found in a later genetic analysis and replicated in an independent cohort. For the cohort, immune exposure information was limited to CMV serostatus. Because HLA typing was unavailable for some donors at each locus, only the typed subset was used in association tests. Roughly 17 rarely observed V segments, including chromosome 9 orphons, were excluded from the earlier analysis of approximately 600 of the donors because counts were too low. A later analysis reported that several top co-occurrence clusters appeared linked to parvovirus B19, influenza, CMV and Epstein-Barr virus. The authors suggested that the approach could potentially be generalized to other disease states and immunological phenotypes. Most CMV-associated TCR beta chains appeared to be HLA-restricted in a later analysis, and the HLA associations seemed to be driven largely by CMV exposure. When HLA alleles, especially DR and DQ, strongly co-occurred, TCR associations were difficult to assign to individual alleles. While some public TCRs were present in many individuals, most TCR sequences turned up only very rarely across donors. A few of the identified cytomegalovirus-associated TCR beta chains were confirmed in vitro to be specific for cytomegalovirus antigens. Broadly in line with IMGT annotations, most TCR beta V segments showed up in productive rearrangements about 87% or about 30% of the time in an earlier analysis of 450 to 600 of the donors. Cytomegalovirus status was reported to be diagnosed by the classifier with high specificity and sensitivity in both the original and validation cohorts. A later genetic analysis reported fewer N-insertions in productive TCRs among donors in an Asian-associated ancestry cluster than the approximately 670-donor mean. Because the 87-base-pair reads could not distinguish some IMGT-functional V segments, including TRBV6-2 and TRBV6-3, those segments were excluded. A group of highly shared sequence variants was considered likely to be a technical artifact of the sequencing pipeline. Sequencing depth was assumed to be roughly uniform across donors in the presence/absence analyses, though that assumption may not hold.

This TCR derives from a male donor in good health and CMV-seronegative. The sample consisted of PBMCs. The chain employs TRBV18 and TRBJ2-1, with 7 bases aligning to TRBD1. The nucleotide sequence reads as follows: TGTGCCAGCTCACCTATTTCCAGGGGGAGCAATGAGCAGTTCTTC. Translation gives CASSPISRGSNEQFF.